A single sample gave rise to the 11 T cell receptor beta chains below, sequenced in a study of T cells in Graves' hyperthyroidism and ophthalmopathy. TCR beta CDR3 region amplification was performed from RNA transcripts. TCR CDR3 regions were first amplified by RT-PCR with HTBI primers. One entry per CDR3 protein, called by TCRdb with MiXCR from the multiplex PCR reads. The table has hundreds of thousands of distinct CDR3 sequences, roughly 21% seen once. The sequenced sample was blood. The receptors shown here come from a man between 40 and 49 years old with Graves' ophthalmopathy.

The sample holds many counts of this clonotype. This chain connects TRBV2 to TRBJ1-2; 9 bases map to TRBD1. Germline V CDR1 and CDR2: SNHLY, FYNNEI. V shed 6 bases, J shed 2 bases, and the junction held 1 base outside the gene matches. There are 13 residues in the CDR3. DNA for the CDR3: TGTGCCAGCAGGGGACAGGGAAACTATGGCTACACCTTC. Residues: CASRGQGNYGYTF.

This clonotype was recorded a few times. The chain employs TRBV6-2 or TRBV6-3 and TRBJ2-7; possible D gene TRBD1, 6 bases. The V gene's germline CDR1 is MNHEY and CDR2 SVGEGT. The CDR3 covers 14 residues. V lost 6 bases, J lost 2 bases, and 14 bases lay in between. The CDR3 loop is CASRVGTNPYEQYF. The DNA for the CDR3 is TGTGCCAGCAGAGTAGGGACAAATCCCTACGAGCAGTACTTC.

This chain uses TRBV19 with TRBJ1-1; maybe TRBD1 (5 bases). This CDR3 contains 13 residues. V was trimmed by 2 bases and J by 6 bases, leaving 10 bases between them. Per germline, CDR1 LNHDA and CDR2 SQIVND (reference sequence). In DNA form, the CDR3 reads TGTGCCAGTAGTATACGGGGCACCGCTGAAGCTTTCTTT. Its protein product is CASSIRGTAEAFF.

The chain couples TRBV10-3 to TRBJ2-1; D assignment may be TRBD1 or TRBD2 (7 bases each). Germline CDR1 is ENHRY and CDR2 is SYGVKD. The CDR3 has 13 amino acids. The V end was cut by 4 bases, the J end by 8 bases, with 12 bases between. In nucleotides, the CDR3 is TGTGCCATCAGTGGACAGGGAGGGGATGAGCAGTTCTTC. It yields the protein CAISGQGGDEQFF.

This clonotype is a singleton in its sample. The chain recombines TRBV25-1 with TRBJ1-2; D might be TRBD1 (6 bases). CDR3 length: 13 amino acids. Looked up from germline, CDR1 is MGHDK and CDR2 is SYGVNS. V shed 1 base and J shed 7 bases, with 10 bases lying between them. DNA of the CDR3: TGTGCCAGCAGTGAATCCGGGACAAGTGGCTACACCTTC. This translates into CASSESGTSGYTF.

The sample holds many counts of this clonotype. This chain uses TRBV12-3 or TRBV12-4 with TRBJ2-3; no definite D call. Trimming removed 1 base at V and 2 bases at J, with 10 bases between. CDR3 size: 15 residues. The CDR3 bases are TGTGCCAGCAGTTTAGGGTCGATTCTCACAGATACGCAGTATTTT. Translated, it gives CASSLGSILTDTQYF.

CDR3 nucleotides: TGTGCCAGCCAGGGCGGCAATCAGCCCCAGCATTTT. This codes for CASQGGNQPQHF. The chain links TRBV27 to TRBJ1-5; tentative D call: TRBD1 (5 bases). The CDR3 loop spans 12 amino acids. Looked up from germline, CDR1 is MNHEY and CDR2 is SMNVEV (reference sequence). Deletions cut 8 bases from V and 2 bases from J, with 7 bases between.

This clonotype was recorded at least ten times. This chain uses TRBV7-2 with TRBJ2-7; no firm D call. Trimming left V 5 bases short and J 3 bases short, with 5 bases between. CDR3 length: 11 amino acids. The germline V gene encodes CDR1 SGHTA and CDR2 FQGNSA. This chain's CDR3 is CASSTHYEQYF. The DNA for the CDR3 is TGTGCCAGCAGCACGCACTACGAGCAGTACTTC.

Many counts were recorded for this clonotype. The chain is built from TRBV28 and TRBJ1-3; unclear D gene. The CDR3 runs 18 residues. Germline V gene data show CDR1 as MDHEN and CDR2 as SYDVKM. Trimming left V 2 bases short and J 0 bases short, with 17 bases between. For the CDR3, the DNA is TGTGCCAGCAGTTTACTATCCCGGACGGGAAGCTCTGGAAACACCATATATTTT. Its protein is CASSLLSRTGSSGNTIYF.

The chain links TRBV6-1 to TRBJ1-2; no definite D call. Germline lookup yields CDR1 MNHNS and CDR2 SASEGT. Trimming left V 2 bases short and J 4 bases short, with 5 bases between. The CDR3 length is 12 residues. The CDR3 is CASSERIYGYTF. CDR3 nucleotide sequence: TGTGCCAGCAGTGAAAGAATCTATGGCTACACCTTC.

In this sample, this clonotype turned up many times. The CDR3 nucleotides read TGTGCCTGGAGTACCGGCAATGAGCAGTTCTTC. Translating gives CAWSTGNEQFF. The chain joins TRBV30 to TRBJ2-1; D call uncertain. V lost 2 bases to trimming and J lost 6 bases, with 5 bases between them. The CDR3 runs 11 residues. Germline loops: CDR1 GTSNPN, CDR2 SVGIG (reference sequence).